The 27 T cell receptor beta chains given below trace back to one sample, sequenced in a study of T cells after yellow fever vaccination. TCRdb independently ran MiXCR on the 5' RACE reads; one entry per CDR3 protein. The data contain approximately 300,000 distinct CDR3 sequences, over 8.5% of them singletons. The sequenced sample was CD4+ T cells sorted from PBMCs, obtained 45 days after the yellow fever booster vaccination. The receptors stem from a man between 18 and 29 years old who received the YFV17D yellow fever vaccine.

In its sample, this clonotype was seen a few times. V gene TRBV5-5 combines with J gene TRBJ1-1; D unclear. Deletions cut 0 bases from V and 9 bases from J, with 12 bases between. Germline CDR1 SGHKS, CDR2 YYEKEE (reference sequence). The CDR3 totals 13 residues. The CDR3 DNA is TGTGCCAGCAGCTTGGGTACGGAGTATAAAGCTTTCTTT. It encodes CASSLGTEYKAFF.

The chain couples TRBV21-1 to TRBJ2-7. TRBV21-1 is a documented pseudogene. The CDR3 has 14 amino acids. The CDR3 sequence is CASSNEPGSYEQYV. CDR3 sequence (DNA): TGTGCCAGCAGCAACGAGCCGGGCTCCTACGAGCAGTACGTC.

The rearrangement joins TRBV12-3 or TRBV12-4 to TRBJ2-5, with D possibly matching TRBD2 (5 bases). V shed 1 base and J shed 5 bases, with 14 bases lying between them. This CDR3 contains 15 residues. CDR3 sequence reads: CASSLVPGSRETQYF. As DNA, the CDR3 is TGTGCCAGCAGTTTAGTTCCGGGGTCGAGGGAGACCCAGTACTTC.

V and J are TRBV5-4 and TRBJ1-4; TRBD1 might be the D (5 bases). The CDR3 length is 14 residues. V dropped 1 base and J dropped 5 bases, with 9 bases sitting between them. Germline V CDR1 and CDR2: SGHNT, YYREEE (reference sequence). CDR3 DNA sequence: TGTGCCAGCAGCTTGAAGGGGCGGAATGAAAAACTGTTTTTT. It translates to CASSLKGRNEKLFF.

This clonotype was detected ten times or more. The chain is built from TRBV28 and TRBJ1-1, with TRBD1 as a possible D gene (5 bases). V was clipped by 6 bases and J by 3 bases, with 23 bases between them. The germline CDR1 and CDR2 sequences are MDHEN and SYDVKM. This CDR3 contains 17 residues. For the CDR3, the DNA is TGTGCCAGCAGCCGAACCCGATGGGGGAGTGGAGACACTGAAGCTTTCTTT. It encodes CASSRTRWGSGDTEAFF. Filled out from reference TRBV28 and TRBJ1-1, the complete variable domain reads DVKVTQSSRYLVKRTGEKVFLECVQDMDHENMFWYRQDPGLGLRLIYFSYDVKMKEKGDIPEGYSVSREKKERFSLILESASTNQTSMYLCASSRTRWGSGDTEAFFGQGTRLTVV.

The chain has TRBV4-3 and TRBJ1-4; D ambiguous. Trimming took 1 base from V and 7 from J, leaving 4 bases between them. The CDR3 totals 12 residues. Germline CDR1 and CDR2: LGHNA and YSLEER. The CDR3 coding sequence is TGCGCCAGCAGCCAAGGTCCTGAAAAACTGTTTTTT. It is translated as CASSQGPEKLFF.

The table lists this clonotype with many counts. The rearrangement joins TRBV18 to TRBJ2-1, with TRBD1 identical over 8 bases. CDR1 is KGHSH, CDR2 LQKENI, per germline. The CDR3 totals 15 residues. The trim removed 2 bases at V and 9 bases at J, leaving 9 bases unmatched. The CDR3 DNA sequence: TGTGCCAGCTCACCAGAGCAGGGGGCGATAAGTGAGCAGTTCTTC. Amino acid sequence: CASSPEQGAISEQFF.

In this sample, this clonotype turned up a few times. This CDR3 reads CSARRDSYEQYF. The DNA for the CDR3 is TGCAGTGCCCGCCGGGACAGCTACGAGCAGTACTTC. The chain employs TRBV20-1 and TRBJ2-7; 7 bases are a match to TRBD1. Trimming cost V 6 bases and J 3 bases; bases outside gene matches: 5. This CDR3 contains 12 residues. From germline, CDR1 is DFQATT and CDR2 SNEGSKA (reference sequence).

The V and J genes are TRBV6-2 or TRBV6-3 and TRBJ2-7; D is possibly TRBD1 or TRBD2 (5 bases each). Germline values: CDR1 MNHEY, CDR2 SVGEGT. The V end lost 2 bases, the J end lost 3 bases, and 14 bases lay between the germline ends. The length of the CDR3 is 15 residues. CDR3 coding DNA: TGTGCCAGCAGTTACCCCCGGGACGGAGACTACGAGCAGTACGTC. Protein: CASSYPRDGDYEQYV.

The chain is built from TRBV5-4 and TRBJ2-1; D ambiguous. Germline V gene lookup returns CDR1 SGHNT and CDR2 YYREEE (reference sequence). CDR3 length: 14 amino acids. Trimming pared 0 bases from V and 5 bases from J, leaving 9 bases between. The CDR3 loop reads CASSLEEENNEQFF. Here the CDR3 DNA reads TGTGCCAGCAGCTTGGAGGAAGAGAACAATGAGCAGTTCTTC.

The CDR3 nucleotides are TGTGCCAGCAGCTCTGTTAGGCACACCGGGGAGCTGTTTTTT. It codes for CASSSVRHTGELFF. The rearrangement links TRBV7-2 to TRBJ2-2; no clear D gene. V was trimmed by 4 bases and J by 3 bases, leaving 9 bases between them. This CDR3 is 14 amino acids long. Per the germline V gene, CDR1 is SGHTA and CDR2 is FQGNSA.

This clonotype was counted ten times or more. CDR3 in DNA: TGTGCCAGCAGTCCGCGGGGGGCGCTTTTCAAAGGCGCTCCTGGGGCCAACGTCCTGACTTTC. Translated, it gives CASSPRGALFKGAPGANVLTF. J is TRBJ2-6 and V is TRBV28; 8 bases are shared with TRBD2. Per germline, CDR1 MDHEN and CDR2 SYDVKM. Trimming took 5 bases from V and 2 from J; bases not matched to a gene: 20. The CDR3 sequence is 21 residues long.

This chain links TRBV7-9 with TRBJ1-2, with D possibly matching TRBD1 (5 bases). Germline-derived CDR1 and CDR2 are SEHNR and FQNEAQ (reference sequence). Trimming took 0 bases from V and 6 from J, leaving 11 bases between them. The CDR3 loop spans 14 amino acids. The CDR3 loop is CASSLATQGHGYTF. For the CDR3, the DNA is TGTGCCAGCAGCTTAGCCACTCAGGGCCATGGCTACACCTTC.

The chain joins TRBV7-2 to TRBJ1-2; 7 bases are a match to TRBD1. This CDR3 spans 16 amino acids. Trimming at V came to 3 bases and at J to 0 bases, leaving 7 bases not matched to a gene. Germline lookup yields CDR1 SGHTA and CDR2 FQGNSA. Written as DNA, the CDR3 is TGTGCCAGCAGCTTCGGGACAGCTAAATCTAACTATGGCTACACCTTC. It translates to CASSFGTAKSNYGYTF.

This clonotype was seen a handful of times. V usage is TRBV18 and J usage is TRBJ2-3; D is perhaps TRBD2 (6 bases). Trimming pared 6 bases from V and 1 base from J, leaving 8 bases between. The germline gives CDR1 KGHSH, CDR2 LQKENI. There are 13 residues in the CDR3. The CDR3 bases are TGTGCCAGCTCGGGACTGCGCACAGATACGCAGTATTTT. Its protein product is CASSGLRTDTQYF. Full variable domain (remainder filled in from reference TRBV18 and TRBJ2-3): NAGVMQNPRHLVRRRGQEARLRCSPMKGHSHVYWYRQLPEEGLKFMVYLQKENIIDESGMPKERFSAEFPKEGPSILRIQQVVRGDSAAYFCASSGLRTDTQYFGPGTRLTVL.

This rearrangement joins TRBV6-5 to TRBJ1-2, with TRBD1 matching 11 bases. Germline V CDR1 and CDR2: MNHEY, SVGAGI. The CDR3 extends over 16 amino acids. V dropped 3 bases and J dropped 3; count of bases not matched to a gene: 6. This chain's CDR3 is CASSYLGTGGDYGYTF. CDR3 bases: TGTGCCAGCAGTTATCTTGGGACAGGGGGTGACTATGGCTACACCTTC.

The chain employs TRBV29-1 and TRBJ2-7; 11 bases line up with TRBD1. Germline V gene lookup returns CDR1 SQVTM and CDR2 ANQGSEA. The junction had 1 base not matched to a gene; V was cut back by 6 bases and J by 6 bases. The CDR3 length is 11 residues. CDR3 residues: CSVGTGGEQYF. DNA of the CDR3: TGCAGCGTGGGGACAGGGGGCGAGCAGTACTTC.

The J gene is TRBJ1-2, the V gene TRBV11-2; D is possibly TRBD1 (5 bases). Germline CDR1 is SGHAT and CDR2 is FQNNGV. The germline V and J ends were trimmed by 1 base and 7 bases, with 10 bases remaining between them. The CDR3 is made up of 13 amino acids. CDR3 coding DNA: TGTGCCAGCAGCTTAGGAGGGACGGCTGGCTACACCTTC. It translates to CASSLGGTAGYTF.

V usage is TRBV12-3 or TRBV12-4 and J usage is TRBJ2-7, with 7 bases fitting TRBD2. The CDR3 extends over 15 amino acids. The junction had 10 bases not matched to a gene; V was cut back by 6 bases and J by 2 bases. DNA for the CDR3: TGTGCCAGCAGCAACCGGGGGGAGGAGACCTACGAGCAGTACTTC. It is translated as CASSNRGEETYEQYF.

This clonotype was detected only a few times. The gene calls are TRBV6-6 and TRBJ1-1; 8 bases map to TRBD1. Germline values: CDR1 MNHNY, CDR2 SVGAGI (reference sequence). V lost 4 bases to trimming and J lost 1 base; unmatched junction nucleotides: 2. The CDR3 contains 14 residues. Here the CDR3 reads CASSWDRRNTEAFF. The CDR3 DNA reads as TGTGCCAGCAGTTGGGACAGGCGGAACACTGAAGCTTTCTTT.

The J gene is TRBJ2-6, the V gene TRBV6-5, with D tentatively TRBD2 (5 bases). The V gene's germline CDR1 is MNHEY and CDR2 SVGAGI. Trimming cost V 2 bases and J 2 bases, with 7 bases left between them. The CDR3 consists of 15 residues. The CDR3 here is CASSYVGAGANVLTF. The CDR3 bases are TGTGCCAGCAGTTACGTCGGGGCTGGGGCCAACGTCCTGACTTTC.

This clonotype was seen ten or more times. The chain couples TRBV5-4 to TRBJ2-5; 8 bases line up with TRBD2. This CDR3 has 14 amino acids. With V trimmed by 4 bases and J by 1 base, 3 bases remained unmatched. Germline-derived CDR1 and CDR2 are SGHNT and YYREEE (reference sequence). CDR3 bases: TGTGCCAGCAGCCCCACTAGCGGCCAAGAGACCCAGTACTTC. Its translation: CASSPTSGQETQYF.

The chain couples TRBV28 to TRBJ1-4; D call uncertain. The germline V gene has CDR1 MDHEN and CDR2 SYDVKM. The CDR3 totals 13 residues. V shed 2 bases and J shed 6 bases, with 7 bases lying between them. The CDR3 bases are TGTGCCAGCAGTTTAAAGGACTATGAAAAACTGTTTTTT. It translates to CASSLKDYEKLFF.

This clonotype occurred a few times. The V gene is TRBV4-3, the J gene TRBJ2-1; 8 bases line up with TRBD2. This CDR3 is 16 amino acids long. The J segment lost 7 bases and the V segment lost 0 bases, leaving 8 bases of the junction unmatched. Germline-derived CDR1 and CDR2 are LGHNA and YSLEER. CDR3 DNA: TGCGCCAGCAGCCAAGATTTACGGGGGGGCCTAAATGAGCAGTTCTTC. Encoded protein: CASSQDLRGGLNEQFF.

The chain is built from TRBV7-2 and TRBJ1-6; D might be TRBD1 (5 bases). V lost 1 base and J lost 7, with 11 bases in between. The CDR3 is 15 amino acids. The germline V gene encodes CDR1 SGHTA and CDR2 FQGNSA. CDR3 sequence reads: CASSLDGAGNSPLHF. DNA of the CDR3: TGTGCCAGCAGCTTAGACGGGGCGGGGAATTCACCCCTCCACTTT.

There are a few counts of this clonotype. The chain couples TRBV6-2 or TRBV6-3 to TRBJ2-2; the D gene is possibly TRBD1 (5 bases). CDR3 length: 12 residues. V was pared by 6 bases and J by 9 bases, with 11 bases between. The germline V gene has CDR1 MNHEY and CDR2 SVGEGT. The CDR3 here is CASRTVLRELFF. The CDR3 DNA reads TGTGCCAGCAGGACAGTACTGCGGGAGCTGTTTTTT.

This rearrangement joins TRBV5-1 to TRBJ1-4, with unresolved D. Germline-derived CDR1 and CDR2 are SGHRS and YFSETQ. This CDR3 contains 15 residues. V lost 4 bases, J lost 0 bases, and 10 bases lay in between. The CDR3 DNA follows: TGCGCCAGCAGCACCGACGGAACAACTAATGAAAAACTGTTTTTT. This sequence encodes CASSTDGTTNEKLFF.